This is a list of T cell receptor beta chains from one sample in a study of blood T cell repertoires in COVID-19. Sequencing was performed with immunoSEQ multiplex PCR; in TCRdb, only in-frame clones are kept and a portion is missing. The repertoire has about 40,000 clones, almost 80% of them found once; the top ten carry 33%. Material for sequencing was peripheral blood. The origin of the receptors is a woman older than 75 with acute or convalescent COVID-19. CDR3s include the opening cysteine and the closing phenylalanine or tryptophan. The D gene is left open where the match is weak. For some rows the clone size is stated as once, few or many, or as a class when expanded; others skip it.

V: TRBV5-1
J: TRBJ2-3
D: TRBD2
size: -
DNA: TGCGCCAGCAGCTTGGGACTAGCGGGAGCCACAGATACGCAGTATTTT
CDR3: CASSLGLAGATDTQYF

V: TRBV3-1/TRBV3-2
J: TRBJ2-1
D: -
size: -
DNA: TGTGCCAGCAGCCAGGGGTTAGCGTCCTCCTACAATGAGCAGTTCTTC
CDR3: CASSQGLASSYNEQFF

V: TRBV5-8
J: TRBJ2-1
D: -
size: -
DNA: TGTGCCAGCAGCCCGCTTAGCTCCTACAATGAGCAGTTCTTC
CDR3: CASSPLSSYNEQFF

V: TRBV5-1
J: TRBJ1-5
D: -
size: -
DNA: TGCGCCAGCAGCTTTGAGGGAGGTAGCAATCAGCCCCAGCATTTT
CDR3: CASSFEGGSNQPQHF

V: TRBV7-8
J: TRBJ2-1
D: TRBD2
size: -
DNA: TGTGCCAGCAGCTCCGAGCCGGGAGGCCTGAGGAATGAGCAGTTCTTC
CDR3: CASSSEPGGLRNEQFF

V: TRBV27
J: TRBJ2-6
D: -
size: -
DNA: TGTGCCAGCGGACACTCTGGGGCCAACGTCCTGACTTTC
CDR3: CASGHSGANVLTF

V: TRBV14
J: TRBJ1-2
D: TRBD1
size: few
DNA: TGTGCCAGCAGCCAAGCCCGACAGGGTGGGGGCTACACCTTC
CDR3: CASSQARQGGGYTF

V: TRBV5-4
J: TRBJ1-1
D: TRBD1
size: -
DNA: TGTGCCAGCAGTTTGGACAGGGGGCGTCGAAGTGACACTGAAGCTTTCTTT
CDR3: CASSLDRGRRSDTEAFF

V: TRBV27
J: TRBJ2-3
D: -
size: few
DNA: TGTGCCAGCAGTTTACGGGGAGGTAATACGCAGTATTTT
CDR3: CASSLRGGNTQYF

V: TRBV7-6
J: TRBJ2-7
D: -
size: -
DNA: TGTGCCAGCCAGAATGGTTACGAGCAGTACTTC
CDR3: CASQNGYEQYF

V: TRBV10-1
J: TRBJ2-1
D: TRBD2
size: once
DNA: TGCGCCAGCAGTGAGGAGGGTAGCGGGAGGCCCAGGGGGGGTGAGCAGTTCTTC
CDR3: CASSEEGSGRPRGGEQFF

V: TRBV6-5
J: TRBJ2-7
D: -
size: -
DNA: TGTGCCAGCAGCCTAACAGGGTCCGAGCAGTACTTC
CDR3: CASSLTGSEQYF

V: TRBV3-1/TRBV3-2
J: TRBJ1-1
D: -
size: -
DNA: TGTGCCAGCAGCCAAGTTGGGAGGAACACTGAAGCTTTCTTT
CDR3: CASSQVGRNTEAFF

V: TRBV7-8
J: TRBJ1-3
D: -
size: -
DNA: TGTGCCAGCAGCTTGGCCGGGACACTCTCTGGAAACACCATATATTTT
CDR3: CASSLAGTLSGNTIYF

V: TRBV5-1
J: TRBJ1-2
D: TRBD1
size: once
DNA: TGCGCCAGCAGCCGACAGGGGGCGAATACCGGCTACACCTTC
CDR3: CASSRQGANTGYTF

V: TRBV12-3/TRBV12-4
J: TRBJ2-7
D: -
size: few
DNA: TGTGCCAGCAGAGGACAGAGCTCCTACGAGCAGTACTTC
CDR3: CASRGQSSYEQYF

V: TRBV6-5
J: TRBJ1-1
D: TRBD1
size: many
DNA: TGTGCCTCCCAGGGGGGCAGGGCGAACACTGAAGCTTTCTTT
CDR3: CASQGGRANTEAFF

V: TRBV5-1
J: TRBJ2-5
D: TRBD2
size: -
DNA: TGCGCCAGCAGCTTGGGACTAGCGGGAGAGACCCAGTACTTC
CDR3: CASSLGLAGETQYF

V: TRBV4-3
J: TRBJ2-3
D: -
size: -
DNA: TGCGCCAGCAGCCAAGACAGATCCGGGACTAGCACAGATACGCAGTATTTT
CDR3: CASSQDRSGTSTDTQYF

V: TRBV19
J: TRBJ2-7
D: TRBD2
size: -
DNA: TGTGCCAGTAGTACTCTAGCGGGACTTGGCGAGCAGTACTTC
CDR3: CASSTLAGLGEQYF

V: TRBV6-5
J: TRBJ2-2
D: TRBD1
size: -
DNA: TGTGCCAGCAGTTATTCCGGGACAGGGGGCTTCGGGGAGCTGTTTTTT
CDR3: CASSYSGTGGFGELFF

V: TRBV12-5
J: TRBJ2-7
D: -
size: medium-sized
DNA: TGTGCTAGTGCAACGGGGATTTCCTACGAGCAGTACTTC
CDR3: CASATGISYEQYF

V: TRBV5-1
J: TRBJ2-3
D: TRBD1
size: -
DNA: TGCGCCAGCAGCCGCGGCCCCGTGGGCAGGGGGTACAGCACAGATACGCAGTATTTT
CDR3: CASSRGPVGRGYSTDTQYF

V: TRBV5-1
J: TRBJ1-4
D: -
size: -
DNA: TGCGCCAGCAGCACCAATCCTCCGGGAGCCTGGAATGAAAAACTGTTTTTT
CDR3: CASSTNPPGAWNEKLFF

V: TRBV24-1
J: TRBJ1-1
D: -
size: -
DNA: TGTGCCACCAGTGATAATAAGGGGGTCATGAACACTGAAGCTTTCTTT
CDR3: CATSDNKGVMNTEAFF

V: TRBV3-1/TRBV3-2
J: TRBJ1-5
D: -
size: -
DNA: TGTGCCAGCAGCCAAGATCAGGGAAGCAATCAGCCCCAGCATTTT
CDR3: CASSQDQGSNQPQHF

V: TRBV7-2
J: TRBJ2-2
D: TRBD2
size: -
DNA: TGTGCCAGCAGCCGTAGCGGGAGGGGTCCGAACACCGGGGAGCTGTTTTTT
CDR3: CASSRSGRGPNTGELFF

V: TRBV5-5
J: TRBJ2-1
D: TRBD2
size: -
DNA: TGTGCCAGCAGCTTGTTAGCGGGAGTTAGAGGGCGTGAGCAGTTCTTC
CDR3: CASSLLAGVRGREQFF

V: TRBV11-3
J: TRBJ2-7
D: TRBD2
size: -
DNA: TGTGCCAGCAGCCCAAAACGGGGGGGCGAGCAGTACTTC
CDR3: CASSPKRGGEQYF

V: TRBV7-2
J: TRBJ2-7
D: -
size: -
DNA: TGTGCCAGCAGCTTAAGTCCGGGATCGCTCTACGGCGAGCAGTACTTC
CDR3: CASSLSPGSLYGEQYF

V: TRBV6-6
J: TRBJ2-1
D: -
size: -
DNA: TGTGCCAGCAGTTACTCAGGCGGTACCAATGAGCAGTTCTTC
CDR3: CASSYSGGTNEQFF

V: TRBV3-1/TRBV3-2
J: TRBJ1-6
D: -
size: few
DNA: TGTGCCAGCAGCCAAGTGGGCAGGGCTTCACCCCTCCACTTT
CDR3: CASSQVGRASPLHF

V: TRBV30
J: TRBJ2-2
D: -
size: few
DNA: TGTGCCTGGAGTGGGCTCTCGAACACCGGGGAGCTGTTTTTT
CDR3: CAWSGLSNTGELFF

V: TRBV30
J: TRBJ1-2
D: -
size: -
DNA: TGTGCCTGGAGTTCCAGACTCTTTGGCTACACCTTC
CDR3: CAWSSRLFGYTF